These T cell receptor beta chains were read from a single sample in a study of T cell repertoires in cytomegalovirus infection. Their recognized antigens are unknown. TCRdb used MiXCR to reprocess the reads, holding one entry per CDR3 protein. The data contain about 160,000 distinct CDR3 sequences, 20% to 25% of them singletons. The starting material was CD8+ T cells from cultured PBMCs, obtained from culture after CMV antigen stimulation. The receptors shown here come from a human donor in good health (CMV status not recorded). Some clones in this sample may be carry-over from other donors' samples. Both conserved end residues are part of each CDR3. D genes are given only for firm matches. Rows give clone size only sometimes, using once, few, many, or a class for an expanded clone.

>NA|TRBV7-2|TRBJ1-1|NA
CASSFGNKVNTEAFF
TGTGCCAGCAGCTTCGGCAACAAGGTGAACACTGAAGCTTTCTTT
>once|TRBV5-6|TRBJ2-1|NA
CASSSGGGNEQFF
TGTGCCAGCAGCTCGGGCGGAGGCAATGAGCAGTTCTTC
>few|TRBV6-2/TRBV6-3|TRBJ2-5|NA
CASSYSLALNGRISVTQYF
TGTGCCAGCAGTTACTCGTTGGCACTCAACGGGCGAATAAGTGTGACCCAGTACTTC
>few|TRBV7-8|TRBJ2-7|NA
CASSGGGRYEQYF
TGTGCCAGCAGCGGGGGAGGCAGGTACGAGCAGTACTTC
>NA|TRBV12-3/TRBV12-4|TRBJ2-1|TRBD2
CASNPDESSGGPRPNEQFF
TGTGCCAGCAATCCGGACGAGTCTAGCGGGGGGCCGAGACCCAATGAGCAGTTCTTC
>many|TRBV7-6|TRBJ2-7|TRBD2
CASSERGALYYEQYF
TGTGCCAGCAGCGAGCGGGGGGCGCTTTACTACGAGCAGTACTTC
>few|TRBV19|TRBJ2-1|NA
CASSLSGGGTYNEQFF
TGTGCCAGTAGTCTGAGTGGGGGGGGCACCTACAATGAGCAGTTCTTC
>NA|TRBV18|TRBJ1-1|NA
CASSPEGFGESFTEAFF
TGTGCCAGCTCACCAGAGGGATTTGGGGAGTCTTTCACTGAAGCTTTCTTT
>few|TRBV7-6|TRBJ2-7|NA
CASSPRGGPVYEQYF
TGTGCCAGCAGCCCCCGCGGGGGCCCCGTCTACGAGCAGTACTTC
>NA|TRBV7-2|TRBJ2-1|NA
CASSLAGAAYNEQFF
TGTGCCAGCAGCTTAGCGGGAGCAGCCTACAATGAGCAGTTCTTC
>few|TRBV27|TRBJ2-3|NA
CASSLDTGNAQYF
TGTGCCAGCAGTCTAGACACAGGGAACGCGCAGTATTTT
>NA|TRBV7-8|TRBJ2-3|TRBD2
CASSSYPGLAGETDTQYF
TGTGCCAGCAGCTCATATCCGGGACTAGCGGGGGAGACAGATACGCAGTATTTT
>NA|TRBV6-2/TRBV6-3|TRBJ1-2|NA
CASSYSEGLYGYTF
TGTGCCAGCAGTTACTCGGAAGGACTCTATGGCTACACCTTC
>NA|TRBV27|TRBJ2-5|NA
CASSFHRVEGTQYF
TGTGCCAGCAGTTTCCACAGGGTCGAAGGGACCCAGTACTTC
>few|TRBV7-9|TRBJ1-4|NA
CASSLKDLATNEKLFF
TGTGCCAGCAGCTTGAAGGACCTCGCAACTAATGAAAAACTGTTTTTT
>NA|TRBV11-1|TRBJ2-1|TRBD2
CASSSYSSGGSSYNEQFF
TGTGCCAGCAGCTCGTACTCTAGCGGGGGAAGCTCCTACAATGAGCAGTTCTTC